Following are 20 T cell receptor beta chains from one sample sequenced in a study of cytomegalovirus exposure and HLA in healthy donors. The PCR made use of 60 Vbeta and 13 Jbeta primers. Some clones are missing from TCRdb's copy, which holds only in-frame ones; the method was immunoSEQ multiplex PCR. This table has 150,000 to 200,000 clones, 84% appearing once. The sequencing sample was made of PBMCs. Receptors were obtained from a girl aged 10-17 years in good health and CMV-seropositive.

This clone was found a few times. V and J are TRBV27 and TRBJ1-5, with 7 bases aligning to TRBD1. After removal of 0 bases from V and 5 bases from J, the junction contained 4 bases not matched to a gene. This CDR3 is 15 amino acids long. Germline values: CDR1 MNHEY, CDR2 SMNVEV (reference sequence). The CDR3 coding sequence is TGTGCCAGCAGTTTATCAGGGGGCGCCTATCAGCCCCAGCATTTT. The encoded protein is CASSLSGGAYQPQHF.

This clone was found a few times. The chain has TRBV12-5 and TRBJ1-1; TRBD1 aligns across 8 bases. CDR3 length equals 12 residues. The germline CDR1 and CDR2 sequences are LGHNT and FRNRAP. J was trimmed by 13 bases and V by 7 bases; bases with no gene match: 11. CDR3 in DNA: TGTGCTAGTGTCGGGCCAGGGGGCGAGGGTTTCTTT. It yields the protein CASVGPGGEGFF. The full variable domain, with the rest looked up from reference TRBV12-5 and TRBJ1-1, is DARVTQTPRHKVTEMGQEVTMRCQPILGHNTVFWYRQTMMQGLELLAYFRNRAPLDDSGMPKDRFSAEMPDATLATLKIQPSEPRDSAVYFCASVGPGGEGFFGQGTRLTVV.

The chain couples TRBV12-5 to TRBJ1-1, with D perhaps TRBD1 (5 bases). The CDR3 runs to 11 residues. Germline V gives CDR1 LGHNT, CDR2 FRNRAP. Trimming stripped 10 bases from V and 4 bases from J, with 10 bases between. DNA of the CDR3: TGTGCTACTAGGGGTGGCACTGAAGCTTTCTTT. Its protein product is CATRGGTEAFF.

In the case of this clone: One end of the junction is discordant with germline, which a read error may explain. The chain recombines TRBV7-7 with TRBJ2-2, with 12 nucleotides matching TRBD1. Germline CDR1 reads SSHAT; CDR2 reads FNYEAQ (reference sequence). The CDR3 is 16 amino acids. CDR3 coding DNA: TGTGCTAGCAGCCCAGGGACAGGGGGCGCCACCGGGGAGCTGTTTTTT. This translates into CASSPGTGGATGELFF.

The V call is TRBV7-9, the J call TRBJ2-6; maybe TRBD2 (5 bases). Trimming stripped 8 bases from V and 2 bases from J, with 13 bases between. Germline-derived CDR1 and CDR2 are SEHNR and FQNEAQ (reference sequence). The CDR3 contains 15 residues. CDR3 DNA: TGTGCCAGCGGACTGTTGGGCGCTGGGGCCAACGTCCTGACTTTC. Amino acid sequence: CASGLLGAGANVLTF.

The chain uses TRBV11-3 and TRBJ1-2; D is ambiguous. The CDR3 spans 14 residues. Germline-derived CDR1 and CDR2 are SGHNT and YENEEA. V was pared by 7 bases and J by 5 bases, with 17 bases between. CDR3 in amino acids: CASTGNEGAYGYTF. The DNA for the CDR3 is TGTGCCAGCACGGGGAATGAGGGAGCATATGGCTACACCTTC.

The chain is built from TRBV7-9 and TRBJ1-1; the D is unclear. In germline, CDR1 is SEHNR, CDR2 FQNEAQ (reference sequence). CDR3 length: 13 residues. V gave up 4 bases and J gave up 3 bases, with 9 bases separating them. The CDR3 coding sequence is TGTGCCAGCAGCTCTGGGCAGTACACTGAAGCTTTCTTT. It codes for CASSSGQYTEAFF. Full variable domain (missing parts from reference TRBV7-9 and TRBJ1-1): DTGVSQNPRHKITKRGQNVTFRCDPISEHNRLYWYRQTLGQGPEFLTYFQNEAQLEKSRLLSDRFSAERPKGSFSTLEIQRTEQGDSAMYLCASSSGQYTEAFFGQGTRLTVV.

The chain combines TRBV4-1 with TRBJ2-7; 7 nucleotides match TRBD1. This CDR3 contains 17 residues. Unmatched junction bases numbered 16, after V lost 2 bases and J lost 6 bases. The germline gives CDR1 MGHRA, CDR2 YSYEKL. CDR3 residues: CASSQRQGDLLVREQYF. CDR3 DNA: TGCGCCAGCAGCCAACGACAGGGCGATCTTTTAGTTCGCGAGCAGTACTTC.

The chain carries TRBV4-1 and TRBJ1-1; a weak D match, TRBD1 (6 bases). Germline V gene sequence: CDR1 MGHRA, CDR2 YSYEKL. V lost 3 bases to trimming and J lost 6 bases, with 14 bases between them. This CDR3 comprises 14 residues. CDR3 nucleotide sequence: TGCGCCAGCAGCCACCTGGACAGTAGCCCTGAAGCTTTCTTT. This sequence encodes CASSHLDSSPEAFF.

The V call is TRBV6-1, the J call TRBJ1-2; TRBD1 agrees at 7 bases. The germline CDR1 and CDR2 sequences are MNHNS and SASEGT. V lost 4 bases to trimming and J lost 1 base; unmatched junction nucleotides: 3. The CDR3 loop spans 14 amino acids. CDR3 sequence: CASSVQGVNYGYTF. The CDR3 nucleotides read TGTGCCAGCAGTGTTCAGGGGGTTAACTATGGCTACACCTTC.

J is TRBJ1-1 and V is TRBV4-1, with D possibly matching TRBD1 (6 bases). This CDR3 spans 15 amino acids. V dropped 4 bases and J dropped 8 bases, with 20 bases sitting between them. CDR1 MGHRA and CDR2 YSYEKL come from the germline V gene. CDR3 sequence reads: CASSLRKEAGTEAFF. In DNA, the CDR3 is TGCGCCAGCAGCCTCAGGAAGGAGGCCGGGACAGAAGCTTTCTTT.

V usage is TRBV9 and J usage is TRBJ1-5; 7 nucleotides match TRBD1. There are 15 residues in the CDR3. The trim removed 7 bases at V and 3 bases at J, leaving 10 bases unmatched. The germline V gene has CDR1 SGDLS and CDR2 YYNGEE. Here the CDR3 reads CASSQGGLFNQPQHF. The CDR3 region has the DNA TGTGCCAGCTCCCAAGGGGGCCTCTTCAATCAGCCCCAGCATTTT.

V and J are TRBV5-4 and TRBJ2-1, with a possible D match to TRBD1 (6 bases). Germline loops: CDR1 SGHNT, CDR2 YYREEE (reference sequence). The CDR3 has 14 amino acids. V gave up 7 bases and J gave up 5 bases, with 16 bases separating them. The CDR3 spells CASGWEQGNNEQFF. The CDR3 region has the DNA TGTGCCAGCGGTTGGGAACAGGGAAACAATGAGCAGTTCTTC.

The V and J genes are TRBV6-1 and TRBJ1-2, with D possibly matching TRBD1 (6 bases). Trimming took 5 bases from V and 4 from J, leaving 11 bases between them. The CDR3 runs 13 residues. The germline gives CDR1 MNHNS, CDR2 SASEGT. The CDR3 here is CASSPGTTYGYTF. DNA for the CDR3: TGTGCCAGCAGTCCCGGGACAACCTATGGCTACACCTTC.

The rearrangement joins TRBV14 to TRBJ1-1; D gene ambiguous. CDR1 and CDR2 (germline): SGHDN, FVKESK. The CDR3 has 17 amino acids. The ends were cut back, 0 bases at V and 0 bases at J, with 14 bases in the middle. The CDR3 here is CASSQDRGGVLNTEAFF. The CDR3 DNA is TGTGCCAGCAGCCAAGATCGGGGTGGGGTTCTGAACACTGAAGCTTTCTTT.

This chain joins TRBV4-1 and TRBJ2-2, with 10 bases lining up with TRBD2. Trimming at V came to 4 bases and at J to 2 bases, leaving 4 bases not matched to a gene. Germline V CDR1 and CDR2: MGHRA, YSYEKL. The CDR3 is 16 residues long. CDR3 nucleotide sequence: TGCGCCAGCAGCCGGAGCGGGGGGGTTAACACCGGGGAGCTGTTTTTT. Protein: CASSRSGGVNTGELFF.

The V call is TRBV11-1, the J call TRBJ2-3; D is unresolved. V was trimmed by 5 bases and J by 1 base, leaving 10 bases between them. Germline V gives CDR1 SGHAT, CDR2 FQDESV (reference sequence). CDR3 size: 14 residues. The CDR3 here is CASSAQYRTDTQYF. CDR3 DNA: TGTGCCAGCAGCGCCCAGTATCGCACAGATACGCAGTATTTT.

This sequence joins TRBV19 and TRBJ1-1; 8 bases are a match to TRBD1. The CDR3 contains 16 residues. CDR1 and CDR2 from the germline V gene are LNHDA and SQIVND (reference sequence). J was trimmed by 8 bases and V by 5 bases; bases with no gene match: 16. For the CDR3, the DNA is TGTGCCAGTAGTTCAGGGCCGGGACAGGCCCGATCAGAAGCTTTCTTT. Its translation is CASSSGPGQARSEAFF.

V usage is TRBV5-6 and J usage is TRBJ1-2; the D is unclear. The CDR3 spans 12 residues. Germline loops: CDR1 SGHDT, CDR2 YYEEEE. V dropped 2 bases and J dropped 8 bases, with 10 bases sitting between them. Here the CDR3 reads CASSFVGSGYTF. CDR3 coding DNA: TGTGCCAGCAGCTTTGTGGGTAGCGGCTACACCTTC.

The chain carries TRBV2 and TRBJ1-5; no clear D. The CDR3 contains 13 residues. The V and J ends lost 6 bases and 13 bases respectively, with 19 bases between them. The germline V gene has CDR1 SNHLY and CDR2 FYNNEI. The CDR3 nucleotides read TGTGCCAGCAGGGAGGGTAGCGCAATAATACAGCATTTT. This translates into CASREGSAIIQHF.